This passage covers 2 T cell receptor beta chains from one sample sequenced in a study of siplizumab effects on memory and regulatory T cells (dated by TCRdb to about 2019). The library was obtained by the immunoSEQ multiplex PCR assay. TCRdb's version of the immuneACCESS table is confined to in-frame rearrangements and falls short of the full clone set. An unresolved V gene accounts for under half of the shortfall where checked; the remainder is of unknown origin. Here the sample has 99,000 or so clones; just under 95% occur a single time. The ten largest make up approximately 1.4% of the sample. The specimen was non-Treg CD4+ T cells sorted from blood. This sample's cell subset or site label indicates: FACS-sorted unstimulated CD4+ non-regulatory T cells. These receptors were taken from a human donor in good health.

The V and J genes are TRBV30 and TRBJ2-1; D unclear. V was trimmed by 7 bases and J by 10 bases, leaving 11 bases between them. In germline, CDR1 is GTSNPN, CDR2 SVGIG (reference sequence). This CDR3 region has 10 residues. The CDR3 nucleotides read TGTGCCTTGAAAAAGAGGGAGCAGTTCTTC. It translates to CALKKREQFF. Full variable domain (remainder filled in from reference TRBV30 and TRBJ2-1): SQTIHQWPATLVQPVGSPLSLECTVEGTSNPNLYWYRQAAGRGLQLLFYSVGIGQISSEVPQNLSASRPQDRQFILSSKKLLLSDSGFYLCALKKREQFFGPGTRLTVL.

This chain joins TRBV14 and TRBJ2-7, with TRBD1 matching 7 bases. Germline V lookup: CDR1 SGHDN, CDR2 FVKESK. Trimming removed 1 base from V and 4 bases from J; junction bases left unmatched: 10. The CDR3 length is 16 residues. The CDR3 reads CASSQVVTGATYEQYF. The CDR3 DNA reads TGTGCCAGCAGCCAAGTTGTAACAGGGGCTACATACGAGCAGTACTTC.